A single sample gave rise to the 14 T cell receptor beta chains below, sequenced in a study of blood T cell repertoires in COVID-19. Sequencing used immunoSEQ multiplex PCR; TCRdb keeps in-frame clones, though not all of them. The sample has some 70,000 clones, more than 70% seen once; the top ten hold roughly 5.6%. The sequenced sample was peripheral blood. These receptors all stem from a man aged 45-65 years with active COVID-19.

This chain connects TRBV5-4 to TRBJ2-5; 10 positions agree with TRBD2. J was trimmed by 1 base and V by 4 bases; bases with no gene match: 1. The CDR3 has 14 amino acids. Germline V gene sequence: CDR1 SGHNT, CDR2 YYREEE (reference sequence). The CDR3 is CASSPSGGQETQYF. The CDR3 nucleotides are TGTGCCAGCAGCCCTAGCGGGGGCCAAGAGACCCAGTACTTC.

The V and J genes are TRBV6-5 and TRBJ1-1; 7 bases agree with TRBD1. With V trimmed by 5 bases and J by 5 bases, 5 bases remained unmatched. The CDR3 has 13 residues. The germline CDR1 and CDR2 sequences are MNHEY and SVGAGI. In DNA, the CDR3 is TGTGCCAGCAGTCCAGACAGGGAGACTGAAGCTTTCTTT. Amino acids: CASSPDRETEAFF.

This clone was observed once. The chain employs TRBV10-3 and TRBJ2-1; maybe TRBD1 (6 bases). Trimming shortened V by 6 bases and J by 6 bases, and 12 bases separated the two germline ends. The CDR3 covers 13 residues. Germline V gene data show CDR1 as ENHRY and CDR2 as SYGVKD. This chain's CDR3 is CAISQTGLNEQFF. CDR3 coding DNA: TGTGCCATCAGCCAAACAGGGCTCAATGAGCAGTTCTTC.

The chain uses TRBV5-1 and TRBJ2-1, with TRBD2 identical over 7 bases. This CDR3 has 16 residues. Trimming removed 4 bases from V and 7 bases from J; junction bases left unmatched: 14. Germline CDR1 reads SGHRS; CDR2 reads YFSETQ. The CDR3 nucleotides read TGCGCCAGCAGCCGAAGGGTGGGGGGGTTCGAAAATGAGCAGTTCTTC. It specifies CASSRRVGGFENEQFF.

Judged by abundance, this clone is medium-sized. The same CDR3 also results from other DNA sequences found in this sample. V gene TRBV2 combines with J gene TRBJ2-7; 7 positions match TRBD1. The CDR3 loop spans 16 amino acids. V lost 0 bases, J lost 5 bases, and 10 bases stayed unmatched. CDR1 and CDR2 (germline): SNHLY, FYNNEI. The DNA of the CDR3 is TGTGCCAGCAGTGAAGCCCACAGGGGATCGGGGAACGAGCAGTACTTC. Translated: CASSEAHRGSGNEQYF. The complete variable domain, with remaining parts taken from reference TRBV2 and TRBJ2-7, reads EPEVTQTPSHQVTQMGQEVILRCVPISNHLYFYWYRQILGQKVEFLVSFYNNEISEKSEIFDDQFSVERPDGSNFTLKIRSTKLEDSAMYFCASSEAHRGSGNEQYFGPGTRLTVT.

This CDR3 is CASSYTGGDTGELFF. CDR3 sequence (DNA): TGTGCCAGCAGTTATACGGGGGGCGACACCGGGGAGCTGTTTTTT. The chain is built from TRBV6-5 and TRBJ2-2; a possible D gene is TRBD2 (7 bases). Germline V CDR1 and CDR2: MNHEY, SVGAGI. V gave up 3 bases and J gave up 3 bases, with 11 bases separating them. The CDR3 loop spans 15 amino acids.

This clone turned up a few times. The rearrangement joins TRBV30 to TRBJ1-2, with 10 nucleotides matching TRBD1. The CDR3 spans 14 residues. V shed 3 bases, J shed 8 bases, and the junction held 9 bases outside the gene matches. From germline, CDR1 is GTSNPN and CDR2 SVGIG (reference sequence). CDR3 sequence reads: CAWSPGTGARGYTF. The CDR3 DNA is TGTGCCTGGAGCCCCGGGACAGGGGCTAGAGGCTACACCTTC.

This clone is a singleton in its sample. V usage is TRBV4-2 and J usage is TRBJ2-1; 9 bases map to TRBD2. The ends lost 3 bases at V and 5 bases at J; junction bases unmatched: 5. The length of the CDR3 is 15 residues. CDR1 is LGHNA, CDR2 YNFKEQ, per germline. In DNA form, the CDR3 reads TGTGCCAGCAGCCAGGCCGGGACTAGCAACAATGAGCAGTTCTTC. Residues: CASSQAGTSNNEQFF.

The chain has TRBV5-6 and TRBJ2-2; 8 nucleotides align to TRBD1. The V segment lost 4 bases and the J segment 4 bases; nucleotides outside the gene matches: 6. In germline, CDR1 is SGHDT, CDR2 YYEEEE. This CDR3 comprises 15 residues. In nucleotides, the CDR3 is TGTGCCAGCAGCACGGGACAGGTCGCCACCGGGGAGCTGTTTTTT. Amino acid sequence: CASSTGQVATGELFF.

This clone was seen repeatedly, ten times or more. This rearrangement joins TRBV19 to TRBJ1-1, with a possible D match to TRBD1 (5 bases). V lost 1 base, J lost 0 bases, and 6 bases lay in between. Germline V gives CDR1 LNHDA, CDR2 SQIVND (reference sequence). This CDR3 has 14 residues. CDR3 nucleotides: TGTGCCAGTAGTATAGTGGACATGAACACTGAAGCTTTCTTT. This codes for CASSIVDMNTEAFF.

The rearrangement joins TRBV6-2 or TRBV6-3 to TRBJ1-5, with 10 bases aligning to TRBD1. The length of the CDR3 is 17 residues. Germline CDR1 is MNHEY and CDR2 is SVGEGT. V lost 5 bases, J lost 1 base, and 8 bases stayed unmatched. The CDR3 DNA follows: TGTGCCAGCAGTAACCCCCGGACAGGGGGAAGCAATCAGCCCCAGCATTTT. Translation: CASSNPRTGGSNQPQHF.

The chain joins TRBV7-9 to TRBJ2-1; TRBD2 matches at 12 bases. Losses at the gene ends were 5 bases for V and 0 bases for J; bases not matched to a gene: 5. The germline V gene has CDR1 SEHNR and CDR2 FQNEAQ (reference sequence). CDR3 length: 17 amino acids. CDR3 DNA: TGTGCCAGCAGCCCTCGGACTAGCGGGGCCTCCTACAATGAGCAGTTCTTC. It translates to CASSPRTSGASYNEQFF.

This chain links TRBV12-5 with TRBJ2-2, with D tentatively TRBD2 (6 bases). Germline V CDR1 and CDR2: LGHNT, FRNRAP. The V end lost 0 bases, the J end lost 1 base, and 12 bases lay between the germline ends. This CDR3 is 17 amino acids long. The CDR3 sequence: CASGLVGTAQNTGELFF. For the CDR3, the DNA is TGTGCTAGTGGTTTGGTGGGGACTGCCCAGAACACCGGGGAGCTGTTTTTT.

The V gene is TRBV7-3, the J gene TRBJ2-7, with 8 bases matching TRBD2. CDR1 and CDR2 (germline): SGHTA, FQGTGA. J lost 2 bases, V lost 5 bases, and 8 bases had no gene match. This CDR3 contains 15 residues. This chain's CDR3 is CASSNPGLDPYEQYF. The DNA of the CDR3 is TGTGCCAGCAGCAATCCGGGACTAGATCCCTACGAGCAGTACTTC.